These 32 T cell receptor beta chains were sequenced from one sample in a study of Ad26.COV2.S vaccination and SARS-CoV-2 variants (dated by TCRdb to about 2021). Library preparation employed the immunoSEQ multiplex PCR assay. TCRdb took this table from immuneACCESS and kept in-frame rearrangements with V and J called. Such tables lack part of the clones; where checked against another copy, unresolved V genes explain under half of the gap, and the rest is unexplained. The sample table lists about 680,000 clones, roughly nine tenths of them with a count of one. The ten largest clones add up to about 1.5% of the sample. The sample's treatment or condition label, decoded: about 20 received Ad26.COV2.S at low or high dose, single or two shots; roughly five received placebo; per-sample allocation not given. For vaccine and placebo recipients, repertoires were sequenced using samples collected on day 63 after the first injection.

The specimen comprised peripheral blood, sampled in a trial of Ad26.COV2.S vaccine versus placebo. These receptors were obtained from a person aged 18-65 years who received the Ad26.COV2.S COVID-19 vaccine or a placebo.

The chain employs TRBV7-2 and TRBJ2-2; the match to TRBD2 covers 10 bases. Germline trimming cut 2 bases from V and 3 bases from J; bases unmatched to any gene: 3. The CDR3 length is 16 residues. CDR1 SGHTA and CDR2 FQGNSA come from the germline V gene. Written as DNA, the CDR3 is TGTGCCAGCAGCTTAAGGACTAGCGGCTACACCGGGGAGCTGTTTTTT. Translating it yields CASSLRTSGYTGELFF. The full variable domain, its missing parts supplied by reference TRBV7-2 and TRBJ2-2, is GAGVSQSPSNKVTEKGKDVELRCDPISGHTALYWYRQSLGQGLEFLIYFQGNSAPDKSGLPSDRFSAERTGGSVSTLTIQRTQQEDSAVYLCASSLRTSGYTGELFFGEGSRLTVL.

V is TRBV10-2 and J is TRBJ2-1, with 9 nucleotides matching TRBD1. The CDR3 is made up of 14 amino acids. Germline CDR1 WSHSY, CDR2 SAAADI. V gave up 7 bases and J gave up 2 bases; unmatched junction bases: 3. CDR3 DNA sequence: TGCGCCAGCAAGGACAGGGGCGCCTACAATGAGCAGTTCTTC. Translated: CASKDRGAYNEQFF.

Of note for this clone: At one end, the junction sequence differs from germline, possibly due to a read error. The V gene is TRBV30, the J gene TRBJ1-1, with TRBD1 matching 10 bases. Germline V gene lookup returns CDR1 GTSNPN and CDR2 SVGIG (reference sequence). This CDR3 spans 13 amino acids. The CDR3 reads CAWSGNYRDRGGF. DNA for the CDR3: TGTGCCTGGAGTGGGAATTACCGGGACAGGGGAGGATTT.

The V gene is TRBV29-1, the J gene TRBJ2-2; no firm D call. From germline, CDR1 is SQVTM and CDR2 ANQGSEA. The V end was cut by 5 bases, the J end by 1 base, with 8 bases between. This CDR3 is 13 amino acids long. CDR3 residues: CSVTPWNTGELFF. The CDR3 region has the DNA TGCAGCGTTACTCCTTGGAACACCGGGGAGCTGTTTTTT.

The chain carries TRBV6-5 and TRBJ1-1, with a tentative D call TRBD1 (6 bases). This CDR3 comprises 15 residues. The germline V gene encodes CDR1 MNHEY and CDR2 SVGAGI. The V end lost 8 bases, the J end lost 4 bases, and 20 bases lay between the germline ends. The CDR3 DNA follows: TGTGCCAGCGAAAAAGGTGGACAGAGGAGCACTGAAGCTTTCTTT. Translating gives CASEKGGQRSTEAFF.

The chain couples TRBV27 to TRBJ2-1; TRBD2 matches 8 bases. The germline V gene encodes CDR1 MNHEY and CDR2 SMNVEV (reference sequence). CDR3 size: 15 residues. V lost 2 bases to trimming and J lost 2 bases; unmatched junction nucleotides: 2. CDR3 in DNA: TGTGCCAGCAGTTTAACGGGACTAGCCTACAATGAGCAGTTCTTC. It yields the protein CASSLTGLAYNEQFF.

CDR3 coding DNA: TGCAGCGTTGAATGGCCGGGTGGCGGGACCCAGTACTTC. It yields the protein CSVEWPGGGTQYF. The chain joins TRBV29-1 to TRBJ2-5; D not resolved. Germline V gene lookup returns CDR1 SQVTM and CDR2 ANQGSEA. The V and J ends lost 2 bases and 7 bases respectively, with 14 bases between them. There are 13 residues in the CDR3.

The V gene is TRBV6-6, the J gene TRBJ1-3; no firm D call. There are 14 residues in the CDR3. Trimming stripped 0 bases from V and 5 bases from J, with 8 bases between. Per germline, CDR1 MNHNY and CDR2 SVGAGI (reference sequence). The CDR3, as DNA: TGTGCCAGCAGTTACTCGGCAGAGCGAAACACCATATATTTT. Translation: CASSYSAERNTIYF.

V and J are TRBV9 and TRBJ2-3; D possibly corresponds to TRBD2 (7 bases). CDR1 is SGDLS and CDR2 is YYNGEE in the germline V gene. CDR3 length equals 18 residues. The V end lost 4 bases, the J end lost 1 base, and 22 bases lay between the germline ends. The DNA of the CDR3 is TGTGCCAGCAGCCACCCCCAAACGGGGGCGGGGGGCACAGATACGCAGTATTTT. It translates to CASSHPQTGAGGTDTQYF.

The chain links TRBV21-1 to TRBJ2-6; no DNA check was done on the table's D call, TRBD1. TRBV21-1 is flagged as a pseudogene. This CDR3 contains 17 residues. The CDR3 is CASSTQGASSGANVLTF. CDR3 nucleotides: TGTGCCAGCAGTACACAGGGGGCAAGCTCTGGGGCCAACGTCCTGACTTTC.

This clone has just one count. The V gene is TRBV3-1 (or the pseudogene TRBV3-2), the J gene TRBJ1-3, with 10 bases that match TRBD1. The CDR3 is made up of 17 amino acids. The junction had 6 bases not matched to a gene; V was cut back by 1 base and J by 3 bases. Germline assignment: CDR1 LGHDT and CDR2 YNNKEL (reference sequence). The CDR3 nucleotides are TGTGCCAGCAGCCAAGCAGGGACAGGGGTGGGTGGAAACACCATATATTTT. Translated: CASSQAGTGVGGNTIYF.

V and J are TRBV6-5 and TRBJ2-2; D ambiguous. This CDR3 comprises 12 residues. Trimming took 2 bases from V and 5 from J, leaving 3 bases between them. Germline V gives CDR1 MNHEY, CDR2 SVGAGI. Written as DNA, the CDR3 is TGTGCCAGCAGTTACGGTACCGGGGAGCTGTTTTTT. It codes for CASSYGTGELFF.

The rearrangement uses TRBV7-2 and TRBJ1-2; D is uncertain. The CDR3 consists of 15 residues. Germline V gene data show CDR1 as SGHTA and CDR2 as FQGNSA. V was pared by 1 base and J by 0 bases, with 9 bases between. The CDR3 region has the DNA TGTGCCAGCAGCTTAGTGACATCATCTAACTATGGCTACACCTTC. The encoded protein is CASSLVTSSNYGYTF.

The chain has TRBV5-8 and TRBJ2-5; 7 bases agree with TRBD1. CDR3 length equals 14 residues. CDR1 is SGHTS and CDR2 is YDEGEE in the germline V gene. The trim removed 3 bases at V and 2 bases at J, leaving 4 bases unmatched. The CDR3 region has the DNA TGTGCCAGCAGCTCGGGACAGCCGCAAGAGACCCAGTACTTC. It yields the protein CASSSGQPQETQYF. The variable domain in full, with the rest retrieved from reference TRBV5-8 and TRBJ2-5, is EAGVTQSPTHLIKTRGQQATLRCSPISGHTSVYWYQQALGLGLQFLLWYDEGEERNRGNFPPRFSGRQFPNYSSELNVNALELEDSALYLCASSSGQPQETQYFGPGTRLLVL.

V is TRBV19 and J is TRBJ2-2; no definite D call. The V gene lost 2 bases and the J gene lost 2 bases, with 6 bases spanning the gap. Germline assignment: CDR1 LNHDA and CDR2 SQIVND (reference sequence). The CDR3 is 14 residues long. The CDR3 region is CASSIQHNTGELFF. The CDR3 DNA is TGTGCCAGTAGTATACAGCATAACACCGGGGAGCTGTTTTTT.

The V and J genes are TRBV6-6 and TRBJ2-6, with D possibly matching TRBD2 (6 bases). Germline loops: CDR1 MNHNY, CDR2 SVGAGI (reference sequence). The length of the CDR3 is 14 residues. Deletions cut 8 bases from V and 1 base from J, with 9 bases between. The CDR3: CASGGISGANVLTF. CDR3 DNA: TGTGCCAGCGGGGGGATATCTGGGGCCAACGTCCTGACTTTC.

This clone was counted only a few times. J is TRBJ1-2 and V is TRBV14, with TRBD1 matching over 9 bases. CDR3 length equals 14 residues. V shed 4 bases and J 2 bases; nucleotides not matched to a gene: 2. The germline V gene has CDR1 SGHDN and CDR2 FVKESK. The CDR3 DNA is TGTGCCAGCAGCCCGGGACAGGGAAACTATGGCTACACCTTC. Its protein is CASSPGQGNYGYTF.

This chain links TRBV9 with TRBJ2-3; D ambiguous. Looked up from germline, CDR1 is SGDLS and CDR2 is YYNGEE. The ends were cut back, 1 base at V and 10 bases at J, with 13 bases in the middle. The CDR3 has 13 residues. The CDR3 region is CASSVRLVGPQYF. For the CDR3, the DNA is TGTGCCAGCAGCGTAAGGCTAGTGGGTCCGCAGTATTTT.

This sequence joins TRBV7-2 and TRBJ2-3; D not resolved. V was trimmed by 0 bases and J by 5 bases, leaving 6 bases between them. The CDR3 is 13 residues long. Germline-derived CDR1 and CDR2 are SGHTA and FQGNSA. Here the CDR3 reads CASSLAGVDTQYF. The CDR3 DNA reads TGTGCCAGCAGCTTAGCTGGGGTAGATACGCAGTATTTT.

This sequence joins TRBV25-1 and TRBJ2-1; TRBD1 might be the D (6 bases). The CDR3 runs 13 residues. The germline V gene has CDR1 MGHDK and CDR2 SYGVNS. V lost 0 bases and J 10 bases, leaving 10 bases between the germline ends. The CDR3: CASSEYIGGEQFF. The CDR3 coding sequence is TGTGCCAGCAGTGAATACATAGGGGGAGAGCAGTTCTTC.

CDR3 in amino acids: CAWSPGLAYEQYF. The CDR3 region has the DNA TGTGCCTGGAGTCCCGGGCTAGCTTACGAGCAGTACTTC. The rearrangement joins TRBV30 to TRBJ2-7, with D perhaps TRBD2 (5 bases). V was clipped by 2 bases and J by 4 bases, with 12 bases between them. Germline V gene data show CDR1 as GTSNPN and CDR2 as SVGIG (reference sequence). This CDR3 region has 13 residues.

CDR3 bases: TGTGCCAGCAGCTTAGTGGGCGTCCAAGAGACCCAGTACTTC. The encoded protein is CASSLVGVQETQYF. This rearrangement joins TRBV7-2 to TRBJ2-5; D is ambiguous. Germline-derived CDR1 and CDR2 are SGHTA and FQGNSA. Trimming stripped 1 base from V and 1 base from J, with 7 bases between. The CDR3 contains 14 residues.

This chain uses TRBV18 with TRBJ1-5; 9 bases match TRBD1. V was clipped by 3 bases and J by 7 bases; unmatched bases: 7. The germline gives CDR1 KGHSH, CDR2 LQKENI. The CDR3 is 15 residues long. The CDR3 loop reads CASSPDGQGNQPQHF. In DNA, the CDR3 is TGTGCCAGCTCACCGGACGGACAGGGGAACCAGCCCCAGCATTTT.

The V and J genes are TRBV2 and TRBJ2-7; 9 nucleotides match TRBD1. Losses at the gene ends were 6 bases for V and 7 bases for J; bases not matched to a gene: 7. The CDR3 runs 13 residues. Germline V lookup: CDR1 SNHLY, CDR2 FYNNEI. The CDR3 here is CASRGTGLREQYF. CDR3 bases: TGTGCCAGCAGAGGGACAGGGTTACGTGAGCAGTACTTC.

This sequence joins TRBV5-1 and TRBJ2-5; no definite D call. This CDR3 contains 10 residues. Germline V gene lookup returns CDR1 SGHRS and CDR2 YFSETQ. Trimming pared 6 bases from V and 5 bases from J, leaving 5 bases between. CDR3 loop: CASKEETQYF. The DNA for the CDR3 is TGCGCCAGCAAGGAGGAGACCCAGTACTTC. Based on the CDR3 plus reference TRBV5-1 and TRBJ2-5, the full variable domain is KAGVTQTPRYLIKTRGQQVTLSCSPISGHRSVSWYQQTPGQGLQFLFEYFSETQRNKGNFPGRFSGRQFSNSRSEMNVSTLELGDSALYLCASKEETQYFGPGTRLLVL.

This chain's CDR3 is CASSLAGGARGTQYF. As DNA, the CDR3 is TGTGCCAGCAGCTTAGCCGGAGGAGCCCGCGGGACCCAGTACTTC. J is TRBJ2-5 and V is TRBV7-2; perhaps TRBD2 as D (5 bases). The CDR3 has 15 amino acids. Germline V gives CDR1 SGHTA, CDR2 FQGNSA. V was shortened by 0 bases and J by 7 bases, with 15 bases between the two germline ends.

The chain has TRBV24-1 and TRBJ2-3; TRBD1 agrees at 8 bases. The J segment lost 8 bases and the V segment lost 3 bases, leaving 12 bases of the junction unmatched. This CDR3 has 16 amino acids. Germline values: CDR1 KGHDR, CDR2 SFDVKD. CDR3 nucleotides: TGTGCCACCAGTGATCCCATGGACAGGGAAGGGGGTACGCAGTATTTT. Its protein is CATSDPMDREGGTQYF.

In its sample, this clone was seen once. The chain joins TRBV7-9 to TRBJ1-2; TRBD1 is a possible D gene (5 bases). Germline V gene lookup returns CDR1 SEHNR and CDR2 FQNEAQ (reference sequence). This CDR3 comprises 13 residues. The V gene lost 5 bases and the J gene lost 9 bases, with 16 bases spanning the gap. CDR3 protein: CASSLGHGLSYTF. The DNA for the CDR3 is TGTGCCAGCAGCCTAGGACACGGACTGAGCTACACCTTC.

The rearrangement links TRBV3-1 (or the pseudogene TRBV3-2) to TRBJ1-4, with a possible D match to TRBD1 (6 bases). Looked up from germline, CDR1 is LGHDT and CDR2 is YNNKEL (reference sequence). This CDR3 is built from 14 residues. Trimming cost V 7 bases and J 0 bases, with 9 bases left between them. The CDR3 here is CASTRTATNEKLFF. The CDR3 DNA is TGTGCCAGCACCCGGACAGCAACTAATGAAAAACTGTTTTTT.

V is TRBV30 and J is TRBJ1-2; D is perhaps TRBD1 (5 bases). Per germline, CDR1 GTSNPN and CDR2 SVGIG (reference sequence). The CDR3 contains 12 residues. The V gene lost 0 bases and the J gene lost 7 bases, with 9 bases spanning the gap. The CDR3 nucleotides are TGTGCCTGGAGTGTGGGGGTTACTGGCTACACCTTC. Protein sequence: CAWSVGVTGYTF.

CDR3 sequence: CASRSSGKTNEQFF. DNA for the CDR3: TGTGCCAGCCGGAGTAGCGGGAAGACGAATGAGCAGTTCTTC. The gene calls are TRBV14 and TRBJ2-1; 8 nucleotides align to TRBD2. V gave up 8 bases and J gave up 7 bases; unmatched junction bases: 10. The CDR3 contains 14 residues. Germline V gene lookup returns CDR1 SGHDN and CDR2 FVKESK.

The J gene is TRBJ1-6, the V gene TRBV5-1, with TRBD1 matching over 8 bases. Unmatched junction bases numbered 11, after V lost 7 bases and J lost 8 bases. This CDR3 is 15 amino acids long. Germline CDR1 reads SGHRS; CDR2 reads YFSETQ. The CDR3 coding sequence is TGCGCCAGCTCAGGGGCGGACAGGGAGGATTCACCCCTCCACTTT. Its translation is CASSGADREDSPLHF. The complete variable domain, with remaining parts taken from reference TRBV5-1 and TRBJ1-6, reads KAGVTQTPRYLIKTRGQQVTLSCSPISGHRSVSWYQQTPGQGLQFLFEYFSETQRNKGNFPGRFSGRQFSNSRSEMNVSTLELGDSALYLCASSGADREDSPLHFGNGTRLTVT.